A selection of T cell receptor beta chains follows, all from one sample in a study of blood T cell repertoires in COVID-19. Here immunoSEQ multiplex PCR was the method, and the copy in TCRdb shows in-frame clones only, minus some. The sample includes roughly 70,000 clones, 85% to 95% of them seen just once. Sequenced: peripheral blood. The source of these receptors is an older woman with active COVID-19. CDR3s include the opening cysteine and the closing phenylalanine or tryptophan. The order of the fields is CDR3 DNA, CDR3 protein, D gene, clone size, J gene, V gene. D genes are given only for firm matches. The listing skips clone size in some rows; elsewhere it reads once, few, many or a size class.

TGTGCCACCAGCAAAATAGCGGGAGTTCGAGGGGAGCTGTTTTTT	CATSKIAGVRGELFF	TRBD2	-	TRBJ2-2	TRBV15
TGTGCCAGCAGAACCGGGACAGGGGGTAGATTCGCTGAAGCTTTCTTT	CASRTGTGGRFAEAFF	TRBD1	-	TRBJ1-1	TRBV28
TGTGCCAGCAGTTCCACCCTCTCGGGGAGTCTGAACACTGAAGCTTTCTTT	CASSSTLSGSLNTEAFF	-	-	TRBJ1-1	TRBV28
TGTGCCAGCAGCCCCGGGACAGGGGCGCGAGAGACCCAGTACTTC	CASSPGTGARETQYF	TRBD1	once	TRBJ2-5	TRBV3-1/TRBV3-2
TGTGCCACCAGCGAGTGCTCGGAGTACGAGCAGTACTTC	CATSECSEYEQYF	-	-	TRBJ2-7	TRBV24-1
TGTGCCAGCACTTTGGACAGGGTGACCGGGGAGCTGTTTTTT	CASTLDRVTGELFF	TRBD1	-	TRBJ2-2	TRBV6-5
TGTGCCAGCAGCTTGGCTAGCTATGGCTACACCTTC	CASSLASYGYTF	-	-	TRBJ1-2	TRBV5-6
TGTGCCAGCTCACCTCTGGGGCAGGGAGGCTATGGCTACACCTTC	CASSPLGQGGYGYTF	-	once	TRBJ1-2	TRBV18
TGTGCCAGCAGTGAAGGTCGTGGAAGTCTGCGGAACACCATATATTTT	CASSEGRGSLRNTIYF	-	-	TRBJ1-3	TRBV25-1
TGTGCCAGCAGTTTAGAGGGGGGGTTCCTGAGCTCCTACGAGCAGTACTTC	CASSLEGGFLSSYEQYF	-	once	TRBJ2-7	TRBV28
TGTGCCACCAGCAGAGGGGGACAGGGACAAGAGACCCAGTACTTC	CATSRGGQGQETQYF	TRBD1	-	TRBJ2-5	TRBV15
TGTGCCAGCAGCTTAGTTCCCTACAGGTCATCCTACAATGAGCAGTTCTTC	CASSLVPYRSSYNEQFF	-	-	TRBJ2-1	TRBV7-9
TGTGCCAGCAGTTTGGGGGGATATGGCTACACCTTC	CASSLGGYGYTF	-	-	TRBJ1-2	TRBV28
TGTGCCAGTAGTACCCTTGGGCCGGGACTAGGTTTCTACAATGAGCAGTTCTTC	CASSTLGPGLGFYNEQFF	TRBD2	-	TRBJ2-1	TRBV19
TGTGCCAGCAGTTTATCGGGGGTTGGCGCTAATGAAAAACTGTTTTTT	CASSLSGVGANEKLFF	-	-	TRBJ1-4	TRBV28
TGTGCCAGCAGTACTCCCTCATCGAGCAATCAGCCCCAGCATTTT	CASSTPSSSNQPQHF	-	-	TRBJ1-5	TRBV28
TGTGCCAGCAGTTCCCAGGGGGCCTCTAACTATGGCTACACCTTC	CASSSQGASNYGYTF	TRBD1	-	TRBJ1-2	TRBV28
TGCGCCAGCAAAGGACAGAATTCACCCCTCCACTTT	CASKGQNSPLHF	-	once	TRBJ1-6	TRBV10-2
TGTGCCACCGTGGGGAGGGAACCTGGAAACACCATATATTTT	CATVGREPGNTIYF	-	-	TRBJ1-3	TRBV24-1
TGTGCCAGCAGTTTACGTCAGGGGACCTTTAATGAGCAGTTCTTC	CASSLRQGTFNEQFF	-	few	TRBJ2-1	TRBV27
TGTGCCAGCAGTCCGACAGGGCCCAATGTGCCGCCCCAGCATTTT	CASSPTGPNVPPQHF	TRBD1	-	TRBJ1-5	TRBV28
TGTGCCAGTAGTATAAGTTCCCGGGACAGCGAAGCTTTCTTT	CASSISSRDSEAFF	TRBD1	-	TRBJ1-1	TRBV19
TGTGCCAGCAGTTTCGCGGGTTCCGGAGAGACCCAGTACTTC	CASSFAGSGETQYF	-	-	TRBJ2-5	TRBV27
TGTGCCAGCAGCCTCGAGGGAGTGCGAAATTCACCCCTCCACTTT	CASSLEGVRNSPLHF	-	-	TRBJ1-6	TRBV5-5
TGTGCCAGCACCCCGACACAGATTGAAGCTTTCTTT	CASTPTQIEAFF	-	-	TRBJ1-1	TRBV7-9
TGTGCCAGCAGCGCCAGCGGGAGGCCGACAGATACGCAGTATTTT	CASSASGRPTDTQYF	TRBD2	-	TRBJ2-3	TRBV9
TGCGCCAGCAGCACACCCCGGGAGGTTGGCACAGATACGCAGTATTTT	CASSTPREVGTDTQYF	TRBD2	few	TRBJ2-3	TRBV4-1
TGTGCCAGCACTCCCCGGGGGGTCTCAGTCTACGAGCAGTACTTC	CASTPRGVSVYEQYF	TRBD2	-	TRBJ2-7	TRBV28
TGTGCCAGCAGCTTGACTCCAACGGGGGACGAGCAGTACTTC	CASSLTPTGDEQYF	-	-	TRBJ2-7	TRBV7-9
TGTGCCAGCAGTTTGACAGGGAAAGAGACCCAGTACTTC	CASSLTGKETQYF	TRBD1	-	TRBJ2-5	TRBV6-5
TGCGCCAGCAGCCGACAGCCGAACACTGAAGCTTTCTTT	CASSRQPNTEAFF	-	-	TRBJ1-1	TRBV5-1
TGTGCCAGTACGACTCGGGTTAATTCACCCCTCCACTTT	CASTTRVNSPLHF	-	-	TRBJ1-6	TRBV28
TGTGCCAGCAGGCAGATGCAAAATAGCAATCAGCCCCAGCATTTT	CASRQMQNSNQPQHF	-	once	TRBJ1-5	TRBV2
TGTGCCAGCTCAACGCTTAAGGGTAGCGGGAGTCGGAACGAGCAGTACTTC	CASSTLKGSGSRNEQYF	TRBD2	-	TRBJ2-7	TRBV18
TGTGCCAGCAGTTTGCAGCAGGGGGCCAATCAGCCCCAGCATTTT	CASSLQQGANQPQHF	TRBD1	-	TRBJ1-5	TRBV28
TGCAGTGCTAGTCAACAGGGGGGGAGCGAGCAGTACTTC	CSASQQGGSEQYF	-	-	TRBJ2-7	TRBV20-1
TGTGCCAGCAGCCAAAGGGAATGGGAGGCCAAAAACATTCAGTACTTC	CASSQREWEAKNIQYF	-	once	TRBJ2-4	TRBV3-1/TRBV3-2
TGTGCCAGCAGTGAAAAGTCGTGGGAGTACGAGTTCTTC	CASSEKSWEYEFF	-	-	TRBJ2-1	TRBV6-1
TGTGCCAGCAGCCAAGATCTTGTTGATACGCAGTATTTT	CASSQDLVDTQYF	-	-	TRBJ2-3	TRBV3-1/TRBV3-2
TGCGCCAGCAGCTTGGCCATCACCGGGGAGCTGTTTTTT	CASSLAITGELFF	-	-	TRBJ2-2	TRBV5-1
TGCAGTGCACCGACTAGCTATGAGCAGTTCTTC	CSAPTSYEQFF	TRBD2	-	TRBJ2-1	TRBV20-1
TGTGCCAGCAGTCGGACACCCGGGGGTGAAAAACTGTTTTTT	CASSRTPGGEKLFF	-	-	TRBJ1-4	TRBV7-9
TGTGCCAGCAGTGAATATAGGGCTAGCGGGAAGCAGTTCTTC	CASSEYRASGKQFF	TRBD2	-	TRBJ2-1	TRBV25-1
TGTGCCAGCAGCTTGGCGAGATTCTACGAGCAGTACTTC	CASSLARFYEQYF	-	-	TRBJ2-7	TRBV5-6
TGTGCCAGCAGCCGTCCCCGGTTGCTTTCTGGAAACACCATATATTTT	CASSRPRLLSGNTIYF	-	-	TRBJ1-3	TRBV28
TGTGCCAGCAGTTTGCAAACAGGGGGCGCTTCACCCCTCCACTTT	CASSLQTGGASPLHF	TRBD1	few	TRBJ1-6	TRBV28